Following are 21 T cell receptor beta chains from one sample sequenced in a study of T-cell memory formation after mild COVID-19. TCRdb reprocessed the 5' RACE reads with MiXCR, giving one entry per CDR3 protein. The profile shows 40,000 to 45,000 distinct CDR3 sequences, approximately 6.8% of them singletons. The material sequenced was PBMCs or a T cell subset sorted from them (not recorded which). The receptors derive from a man between 18 and 29 years old who had mild COVID-19 (a few samples of this study predate the infection). Cell type and time point are not known.

The rearrangement joins TRBV18 to TRBJ2-6; possibly TRBD1 for D (6 bases). This CDR3 has 15 amino acids. Per germline, CDR1 KGHSH and CDR2 LQKENI. V dropped 3 bases and J dropped 1 base, with 7 bases sitting between them. CDR3: CASSPQGSGANVLTF. The CDR3, as DNA: TGTGCCAGCTCACCTCAGGGGTCTGGGGCCAACGTCCTGACTTTC.

A few counts support this clonotype. This chain joins TRBV20-1 and TRBJ2-7, with 7 bases fitting TRBD1. Unmatched junction bases numbered 8, after V lost 6 bases and J lost 3 bases. The germline V gene encodes CDR1 DFQATT and CDR2 SNEGSKA (reference sequence). The CDR3 spans 13 residues. CDR3 protein: CSAGSGGIYEQYF. CDR3 DNA sequence: TGCAGTGCGGGGTCAGGGGGAATCTACGAGCAGTACTTC.

This rearrangement joins TRBV5-6 to TRBJ1-5; D may be TRBD1 (5 bases). In germline, CDR1 is SGHDT, CDR2 YYEEEE. V lost 2 bases and J 3 bases, leaving 12 bases between the germline ends. This CDR3 is built from 15 residues. The CDR3 region is CASSLLGLPNQPQHF. CDR3 DNA sequence: TGTGCCAGCAGCTTACTGGGACTGCCCAATCAGCCCCAGCATTTT.

There are a few counts of this clonotype. The chain is built from TRBV7-2 and TRBJ2-2; no reliable D call. Trimming took 5 bases from V and 6 from J, leaving 19 bases between them. The CDR3 totals 16 residues. CDR1 SGHTA and CDR2 FQGNSA come from the germline V gene. The CDR3 here is CASSTRNPVRSGELFF. In DNA, the CDR3 is TGTGCCAGCAGCACTCGGAACCCCGTCAGGTCCGGGGAGCTGTTTTTT.

The chain uses TRBV11-2 and TRBJ2-5; no firm D call. The germline CDR1 and CDR2 sequences are SGHAT and FQNNGV. The CDR3 consists of 12 residues. V was pared by 3 bases and J by 7 bases, with 9 bases between. The CDR3 coding sequence is TGTGCCAGCAGCTTGGTAACTGGGACCCAGTACTTC. This sequence encodes CASSLVTGTQYF.

The gene calls are TRBV7-8 and TRBJ2-3, with 8 nucleotides matching TRBD2. The CDR3 sequence is 15 residues long. The V and J ends lost 5 bases and 4 bases, in that order; junction bases with no gene match: 8. Per the germline V gene, CDR1 is SGHVS and CDR2 is FQNEAQ. The CDR3 protein is CASSRGGVGADTQYF. DNA for the CDR3: TGTGCCAGCAGCCGGGGGGGGGTTGGAGCAGATACGCAGTATTTT.

This sequence joins TRBV7-9 and TRBJ2-2; D may be TRBD2 (6 bases). Trimming took 3 bases from V and 1 from J, leaving 9 bases between them. Germline V CDR1 and CDR2: SEHNR, FQNEAQ (reference sequence). The CDR3 contains 15 residues. In DNA form, the CDR3 reads TGTGCCAGCAGCTTGGGAGGAGGGAACACCGGGGAGCTGTTTTTT. It specifies CASSLGGGNTGELFF. Full variable domain (remainder filled in from reference TRBV7-9 and TRBJ2-2): DTGVSQNPRHKITKRGQNVTFRCDPISEHNRLYWYRQTLGQGPEFLTYFQNEAQLEKSRLLSDRFSAERPKGSFSTLEIQRTEQGDSAMYLCASSLGGGNTGELFFGEGSRLTVL.

The V and J genes are TRBV2 and TRBJ2-1; D is uncertain. V was clipped by 5 bases and J by 7 bases, with 6 bases between them. Germline loops: CDR1 SNHLY, CDR2 FYNNEI. This CDR3 spans 11 amino acids. The CDR3 region is CASSTLNEQFF. Written as DNA, the CDR3 is TGTGCCAGCAGTACGTTAAATGAGCAGTTCTTC.

This clonotype was picked up many times. The chain combines TRBV2 with TRBJ2-5; D remains ambiguous. The CDR3 extends over 13 amino acids. Looked up from germline, CDR1 is SNHLY and CDR2 is FYNNEI. Trimming took off 1 base at V and 14 bases at J, with 17 bases between the two ends. This CDR3 is CASSEEWYPVVYF. DNA for the CDR3: TGTGCCAGCAGTGAAGAGTGGTACCCGGTCGTATACTTC. Drawing the rest from reference TRBV2 and TRBJ2-5, the complete variable domain is EPEVTQTPSHQVTQMGQEVILRCVPISNHLYFYWYRQILGQKVEFLVSFYNNEISEKSEIFDDQFSVERPDGSNFTLKIRSTKLEDSAMYFCASSEEWYPVVYFGPGTRLLVL.

V usage is TRBV2 and J usage is TRBJ2-3, with D perhaps matching TRBD1 (7 bases). V was shortened by 2 bases and J by 4 bases, with 16 bases between the two germline ends. This CDR3 has 16 amino acids. The germline CDR1 and CDR2 sequences are SNHLY and FYNNEI. DNA of the CDR3: TGTGCCAGCAGTGAACGGCAGGGGGGATTCGCAGATACGCAGTATTTT. This encodes CASSERQGGFADTQYF.

This clonotype was observed at least ten times. The chain uses TRBV20-1 and TRBJ1-6, with 9 nucleotides matching TRBD1. Germline loops: CDR1 DFQATT, CDR2 SNEGSKA (reference sequence). V was clipped by 6 bases and J by 7 bases; unmatched bases: 7. CDR3 length: 14 residues. In nucleotides, the CDR3 is TGCAGTGCCCGACAGGGACAGGGCAATTCACCCCTCCACTTT. Translation gives CSARQGQGNSPLHF.

This clonotype was observed a handful of times. Here the CDR3 reads CASSPGGLAGGLGDEQFF. CDR3 in DNA: TGCGCCAGCAGCCCAGGAGGACTAGCGGGGGGCCTGGGGGATGAGCAGTTCTTC. The chain combines TRBV5-1 with TRBJ2-1; 14 bases line up with TRBD2. V was pared by 4 bases and J by 8 bases, with 14 bases of the junction left unmatched. The CDR3 spans 18 residues. Germline V gene lookup returns CDR1 SGHRS and CDR2 YFSETQ.

The chain carries TRBV3-1 and TRBJ1-5; D not certain. Germline V CDR1 and CDR2: LGHDT, YNNKEL (reference sequence). The CDR3 has 13 residues. V lost 1 base, J lost 5 bases, and 6 bases lay in between. CDR3 nucleotides: TGTGCCAGCAGCCAAGGGAGGGATCAGCCCCAGCATTTT. Translation: CASSQGRDQPQHF. The whole variable domain, filled in from reference TRBV3-1 and TRBJ1-5, reads DTAVSQTPKYLVTQMGNDKSIKCEQNLGHDTMYWYKQDSKKFLKIMFSYNNKELIINETVPNRFSPKSPDKAHLNLHINSLELGDSAVYFCASSQGRDQPQHFGDGTRLSIL.

This clonotype was counted between two and nine times. The chain links TRBV6-5 to TRBJ1-6; D remains unclear. CDR1 and CDR2 from the germline V gene are MNHEY and SVGAGI. V lost 8 bases, J lost 10 bases, and 15 bases lay in between. This CDR3 contains 13 residues. Here the CDR3 reads CASVPQKKSPLHF. The CDR3 DNA reads TGTGCCAGCGTGCCACAGAAGAAATCACCCCTCCACTTT.

CDR3 amino acids: CASSLGPGVNQPQHF. In nucleotides, the CDR3 is TGTGCCAGCAGCTTGGGGCCGGGGGTTAATCAGCCCCAGCATTTT. V gene TRBV5-6 combines with J gene TRBJ1-5, with D perhaps TRBD1 (5 bases). Germline V gene lookup returns CDR1 SGHDT and CDR2 YYEEEE. CDR3 length: 15 residues. Trimming cost V 0 bases and J 4 bases, with 11 bases left between them. The full variable domain, completed using reference TRBV5-6 and TRBJ1-5, is DAGVTQSPTHLIKTRGQQVTLRCSPKSGHDTVSWYQQALGQGPQFIFQYYEEEERQRGNFPDRFSGHQFPNYSSELNVNALLLGDSALYLCASSLGPGVNQPQHFGDGTRLSIL.

The chain is built from TRBV10-3 and TRBJ1-6, with 7 bases lining up with TRBD1. The ends lost 10 bases at V and 10 bases at J; junction bases unmatched: 4. Germline CDR1 reads ENHRY; CDR2 reads SYGVKD. The CDR3 runs 11 residues. The CDR3 loop reads CATAQGSPLHF. The CDR3 DNA reads TGTGCCACGGCACAGGGGTCACCCCTCCACTTT.

This clonotype has more than one count but fewer than ten. The rearrangement uses TRBV28 and TRBJ2-3; D possibly matches TRBD1 or TRBD2 (5 bases each). Trimming left V 7 bases short and J 1 base short, with 15 bases between. Germline V gene lookup returns CDR1 MDHEN and CDR2 SYDVKM. The CDR3 has 15 residues. The CDR3 sequence is CASTPMGVGTDTQYF. The CDR3 DNA reads as TGTGCCAGCACCCCGATGGGGGTGGGCACAGATACGCAGTATTTT. Full variable domain (rest looked up from reference TRBV28 and TRBJ2-3): DVKVTQSSRYLVKRTGEKVFLECVQDMDHENMFWYRQDPGLGLRLIYFSYDVKMKEKGDIPEGYSVSREKKERFSLILESASTNQTSMYLCASTPMGVGTDTQYFGPGTRLTVL.

The gene calls are TRBV5-4 and TRBJ2-3; D may be TRBD1 (5 bases). There are 17 residues in the CDR3. Trimming took 4 bases from V and 0 from J, leaving 18 bases between them. Germline V gives CDR1 SGHNT, CDR2 YYREEE (reference sequence). The CDR3 reads CASSPPDSPPSTDTQYF. CDR3 sequence (DNA): TGTGCCAGCAGCCCCCCCGACAGCCCCCCTAGCACAGATACGCAGTATTTT.

This clonotype was observed many times. The chain employs TRBV7-7 and TRBJ2-5; D is perhaps TRBD2 (6 bases). Trimming cost V 3 bases and J 1 base, with 6 bases left between them. The germline CDR1 and CDR2 sequences are SSHAT and FNYEAQ (reference sequence). The CDR3 is 13 amino acids. The CDR3 sequence is CASSLGLQETQYF. CDR3 DNA: TGTGCCAGCAGCTTGGGACTCCAAGAGACCCAGTACTTC. The variable domain in full, completed from reference TRBV7-7 and TRBJ2-5, reads GAGVSQSPRYKVTKRGQDVTLRCDPISSHATLYWYQQALGQGPEFLTYFNYEAQPDKSGLPSDRFSAERPEGSISTLTIQRTEQRDSAMYRCASSLGLQETQYFGPGTRLLVL.

The rearrangement joins TRBV3-1 to TRBJ1-1; the D gene is possibly TRBD1 (5 bases). The ends were cut back, 6 bases at V and 0 bases at J, with 11 bases in the middle. CDR3 size: 14 residues. Germline V gene lookup returns CDR1 LGHDT and CDR2 YNNKEL (reference sequence). The DNA of the CDR3 is TGTGCCAGCAGTCGAGGGGATATGAACACTGAAGCTTTCTTT. Translated, it gives CASSRGDMNTEAFF.

This clonotype has a count of ten or more. The CDR3, as DNA: TGTGCCAGCGGGACTAACACAGATACGCAGTATTTT. It translates to CASGTNTDTQYF. The V call is TRBV6-5, the J call TRBJ2-3; 7 nucleotides line up with TRBD2. Looked up from germline, CDR1 is MNHEY and CDR2 is SVGAGI. The ends lost 8 bases at V and 2 bases at J; junction bases unmatched: 1. This CDR3 has 12 amino acids.